This T cell receptor (beta chain) comes out of a study of blood T cell repertoires in COVID-19. Study background: COVID-19 samples from acute and convalescent phases originated in the United States, Italy and Spain. The cDNA or gDNA used as material had been derived from T cells, B-cell-depleted T cells, or PBMCs.

Per the germline V gene, CDR1 is SEHNR and CDR2 is FQNEAQ (reference sequence). The CDR3 loop spans 16 amino acids. Trimming removed 5 bases from V and 2 bases from J, with 19 bases in between. The table came from immunoSEQ multiplex PCR; TCRdb's copy has only in-frame clones and leaves some out. The data contain 250,000 to 350,000 clones, 90% of them singletons. All enrollees were roughly 18 to 95 years old and from under 25 US areas. The J gene is TRBJ2-7, the V gene TRBV7-9; D possibly corresponds to TRBD2 (5 bases). This TCR came from a woman under 30 with acute COVID-19. Sequenced: PBMCs or T cells enriched from blood (not recorded which). The DNA of the CDR3 is TGTGCCAGCAGCAACGAAGCGAGGGTTGGGGCCTACGAGCAGTACTTC. As protein: CASSNEARVGAYEQYF.